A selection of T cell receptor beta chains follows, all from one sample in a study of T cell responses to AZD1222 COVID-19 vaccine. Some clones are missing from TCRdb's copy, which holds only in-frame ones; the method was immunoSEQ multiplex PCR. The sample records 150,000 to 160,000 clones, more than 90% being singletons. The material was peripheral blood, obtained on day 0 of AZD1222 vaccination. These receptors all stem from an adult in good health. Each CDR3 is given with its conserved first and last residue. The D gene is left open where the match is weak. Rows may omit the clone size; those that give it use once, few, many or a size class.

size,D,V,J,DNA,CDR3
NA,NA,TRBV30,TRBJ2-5,TGTGCCTGGAGTGTAAGTGAGACCCAGTACTTC,CAWSVSETQYF
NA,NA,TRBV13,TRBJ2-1,TGTGCCAGCAGTCTTGCGGGGTATGAGCAGTTCTTC,CASSLAGYEQFF
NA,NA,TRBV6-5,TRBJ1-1,TGTGCCAGCAGTTACGTCGGGGGCGCGAGGAACACTGAAGCTTTCTTT,CASSYVGGARNTEAFF
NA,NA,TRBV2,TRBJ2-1,TGTGCCAGCGGACTATACAATGAGCAGTTCTTC,CASGLYNEQFF
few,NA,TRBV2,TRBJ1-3,TGTGCCAGCCACAGCGATACCGTCTCTGGAAACAGGACCATATATTTT,CASHSDTVSGNRTIYF
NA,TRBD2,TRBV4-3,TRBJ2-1,TGCGCCAGCAGCCAAGAAGGGGGGCTAGCGGGGCTTGAGCAGTTCTTC,CASSQEGGLAGLEQFF
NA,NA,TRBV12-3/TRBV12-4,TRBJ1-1,TGTGCCAGCAGTTTTACCTGGAACACTGAAGCTTTCTTT,CASSFTWNTEAFF
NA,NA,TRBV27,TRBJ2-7,TGTGCCAGCAGTTTGGACCGTTTCTACGAGCAGTACTTC,CASSLDRFYEQYF
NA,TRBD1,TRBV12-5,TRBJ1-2,TGTGCTCCCGGTGACAGGGGGGTTGGCTACACCTTC,CAPGDRGVGYTF
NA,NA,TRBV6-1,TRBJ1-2,TGTGCCAGCAGTGACCCCGACAGGCGGGTCTATGGCTACACCTTC,CASSDPDRRVYGYTF
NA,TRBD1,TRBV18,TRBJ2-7,TGTGCCAGCTCACCCCTCGTTGGGACAGCCTACGAGCAGTACTTC,CASSPLVGTAYEQYF
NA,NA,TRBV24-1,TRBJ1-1,TGTGCCACCAGTGATTCGACTGAAGCTTTCTTT,CATSDSTEAFF
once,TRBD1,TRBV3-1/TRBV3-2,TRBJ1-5,TGTGCCAGCAGCCAAACGCCAGGGGGGGGATCCAATCAGCCCCAGCATTTT,CASSQTPGGGSNQPQHF
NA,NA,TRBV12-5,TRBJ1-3,TGTGCTAGTGGTTTGGTACTTTCTTCGGTCGCTGGAAACACCATATATTTT,CASGLVLSSVAGNTIYF
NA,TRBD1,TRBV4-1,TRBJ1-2,TGCGCCAGCAGCCAACGGGGCAGGGGGCTGGATGGCTACACCTTC,CASSQRGRGLDGYTF
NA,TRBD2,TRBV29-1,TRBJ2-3,TGCAGCGTTTCTAAAGGGCTAGCGGGAGGGCCGGATACGCAGTATTTT,CSVSKGLAGGPDTQYF
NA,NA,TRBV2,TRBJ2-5,TGTGCCAGCAGTGACAACGAAGAGACCCAGTACTTC,CASSDNEETQYF
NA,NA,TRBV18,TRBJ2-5,TGTGCCAGCTCACCACCCTCGAATCAAGAGACCCAGTACTTC,CASSPPSNQETQYF
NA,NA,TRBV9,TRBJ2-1,TGTGCCAGCAGCGTAGGACTCTCCTACAATGAGCAGTTCTTC,CASSVGLSYNEQFF
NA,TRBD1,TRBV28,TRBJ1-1,TGTGCCAGCAGTACCCCGACAGGGAAGGGTGAAGCTTTCTTT,CASSTPTGKGEAFF
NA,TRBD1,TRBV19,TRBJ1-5,TGTGCCACCCCTCCCTTTATGGACAGGCCATGTGAGCCCCAGCATTTT,CATPPFMDRPCEPQHF
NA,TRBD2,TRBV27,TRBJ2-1,TGTGCCAGCAGTTCCGGGACTAGCGGGGGGGCCTACAATGAGCAGTTCTTC,CASSSGTSGGAYNEQFF
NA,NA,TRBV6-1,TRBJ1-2,TGTGCCAGCAGTGACCGCTATGGCTACACCTTC,CASSDRYGYTF
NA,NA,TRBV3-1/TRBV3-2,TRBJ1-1,TGTGCCAGCAGCCAAGATATCGGGGTTGCTTTCTTT,CASSQDIGVAFF
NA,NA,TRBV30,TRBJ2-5,TGTGCCTGGAGGGCCAGAGGGGTGGGAGAGACCCAGTACTTC,CAWRARGVGETQYF
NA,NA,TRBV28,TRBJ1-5,TGTGCCAGCAGTTTATTTGGACAGAACAATCAGCCCCAGCATTTT,CASSLFGQNNQPQHF
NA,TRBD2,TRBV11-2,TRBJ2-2,TGTGCCAGCAGCTTAGCAGCTGGCGGGGGGCGATCCGGGGAGCTGTTTTTT,CASSLAAGGGRSGELFF